This T cell receptor beta chain was identified in a study of beta chain features in type 1 diabetes. Germline V gene sequence: CDR1 ENHRY, CDR2 SYGVKD. The CDR3 spans 13 residues. V shed 6 bases, J shed 6 bases, and the junction held 5 bases outside the gene matches. Every isolated RNA sample was fully reverse transcribed, so sequencing captured expressed TCRB transcripts. Method: immunoSEQ multiplex PCR; TCRdb's copy keeps in-frame clones and lacks some. The table has 140,000 or so clones, roughly 10% seen once; the top ten hold roughly 1.3%. The chain uses TRBV10-3 and TRBJ1-1; TRBD1 aligns across 9 bases. The sequencing sample was made of naive CD4+ T cells from blood. This receptor was identified in a man aged 18 to 30 in good health. Written as DNA, the CDR3 is TGTGCCATCAGGGGTGACAGGGGGGCTGAAGCTTTCTTT. It is translated as CAIRGDRGAEAFF.